This TCR beta chain was sequenced for a study of cytomegalovirus exposure and HLA in healthy donors. Whole-study context: Later, an analysis reported that the 120 or so validation repertoires had used the same platform as the 550 to 750 first-cohort repertoires.

Germline V gene lookup returns CDR1 SGDLS and CDR2 YYNGEE. The CDR3 has 15 amino acids. Trimming at V came to 3 bases and at J to 4 bases, leaving 7 bases not matched to a gene. Note on this clone: Its antigen is currently unknown.

Data came from immunoSEQ multiplex PCR; TCRdb stores just in-frame clones and leaves some out. The table shows some 240,000 clones, with roughly 91% occurring only once. Overall study results and limits: One later analysis, an examination of the approximately 120 validation repertoires, found that first-cohort TCR clusters tended to co-occur in them. Cytomegalovirus association was assigned to about 150 TCR beta chains. Reports showed the classifier diagnosing cytomegalovirus status with high specificity and sensitivity.

The chain combines TRBV9 with TRBJ2-7, with 10 positions matching TRBD2. The sequencing input was PBMCs. This clonotype originated in a woman between 18 and 29 years old in good health and CMV-seropositive. In DNA form, the CDR3 reads TGTGCCAGCAGCGCCCCTAGCGGGAGCGGTTACGAGCAGTACTTC. Amino acid sequence: CASSAPSGSGYEQYF.